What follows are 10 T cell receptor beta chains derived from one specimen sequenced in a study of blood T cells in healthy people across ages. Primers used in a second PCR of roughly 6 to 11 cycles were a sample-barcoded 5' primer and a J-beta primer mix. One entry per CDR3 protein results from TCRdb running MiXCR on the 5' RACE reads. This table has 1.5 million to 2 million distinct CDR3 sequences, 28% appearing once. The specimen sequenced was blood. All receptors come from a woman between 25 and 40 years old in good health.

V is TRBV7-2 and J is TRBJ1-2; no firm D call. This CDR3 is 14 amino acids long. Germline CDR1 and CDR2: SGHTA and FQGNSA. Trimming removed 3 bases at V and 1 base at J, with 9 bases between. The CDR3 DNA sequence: TGTGCCAGCAGCTTTCCGGAGGTTAACTATGGCTACACCTTC. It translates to CASSFPEVNYGYTF.

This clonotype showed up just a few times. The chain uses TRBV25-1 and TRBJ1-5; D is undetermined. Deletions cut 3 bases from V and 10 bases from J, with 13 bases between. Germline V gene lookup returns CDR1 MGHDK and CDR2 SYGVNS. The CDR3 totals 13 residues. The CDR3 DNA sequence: TGTGCCAGCAGTGACGCCGGCGTTATTCCCCAGCATTTT. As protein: CASSDAGVIPQHF.

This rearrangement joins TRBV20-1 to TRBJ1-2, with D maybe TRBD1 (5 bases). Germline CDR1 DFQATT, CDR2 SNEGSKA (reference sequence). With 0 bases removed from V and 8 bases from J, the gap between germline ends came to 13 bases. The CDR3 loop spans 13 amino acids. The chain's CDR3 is CSARDLTAGGYTF. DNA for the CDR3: TGCAGTGCTAGAGATCTGACAGCGGGGGGCTACACCTTC.

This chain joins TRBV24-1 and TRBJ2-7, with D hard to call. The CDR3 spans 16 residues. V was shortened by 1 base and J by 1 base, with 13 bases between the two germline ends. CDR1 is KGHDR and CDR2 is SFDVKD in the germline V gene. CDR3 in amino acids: CATSDFEVVSSYEQYF. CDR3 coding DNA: TGTGCCACCAGTGATTTTGAGGTAGTCAGTTCCTACGAGCAGTACTTC.

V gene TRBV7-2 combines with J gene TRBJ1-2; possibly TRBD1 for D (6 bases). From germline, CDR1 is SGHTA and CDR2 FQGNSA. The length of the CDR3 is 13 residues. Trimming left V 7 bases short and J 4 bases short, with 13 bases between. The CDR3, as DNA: TGTGCCAGCACCGGGGGGCTGGGCTATGGCTACACCTTC. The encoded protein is CASTGGLGYGYTF. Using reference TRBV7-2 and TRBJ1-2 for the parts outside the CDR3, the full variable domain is GAGVSQSPSNKVTEKGKDVELRCDPISGHTALYWYRQSLGQGLEFLIYFQGNSAPDKSGLPSDRFSAERTGGSVSTLTIQRTQQEDSAVYLCASTGGLGYGYTFGSGTRLTVV.

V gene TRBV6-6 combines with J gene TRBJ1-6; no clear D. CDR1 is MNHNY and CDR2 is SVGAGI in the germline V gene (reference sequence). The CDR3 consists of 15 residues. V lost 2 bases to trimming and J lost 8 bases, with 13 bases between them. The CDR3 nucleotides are TGTGCCAGCAGTTACGCCCCGGTTCAGGATTCACCCCTCCACTTT. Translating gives CASSYAPVQDSPLHF.

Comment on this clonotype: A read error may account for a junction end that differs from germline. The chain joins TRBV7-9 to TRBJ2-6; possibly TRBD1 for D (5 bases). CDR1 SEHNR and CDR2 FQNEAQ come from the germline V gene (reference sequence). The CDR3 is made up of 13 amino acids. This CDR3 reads CASSLPGANVPTF. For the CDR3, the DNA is TGTGCCAGCAGCTTGCCTGGGGCCAACGTCCCGACTTTC.

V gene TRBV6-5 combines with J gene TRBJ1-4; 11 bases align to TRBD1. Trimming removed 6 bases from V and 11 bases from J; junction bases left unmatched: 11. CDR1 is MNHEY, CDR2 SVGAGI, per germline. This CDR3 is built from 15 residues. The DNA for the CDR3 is TGTGCCAGCAGGGACGGACAGGGGGCCTTGGAGAAACTGTTTTTT. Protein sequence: CASRDGQGALEKLFF.

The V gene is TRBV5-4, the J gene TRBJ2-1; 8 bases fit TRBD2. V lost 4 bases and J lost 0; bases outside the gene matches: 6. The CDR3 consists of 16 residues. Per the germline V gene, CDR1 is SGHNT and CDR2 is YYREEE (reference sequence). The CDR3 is CASSTASGPSYNEQFF. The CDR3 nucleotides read TGTGCCAGCAGCACCGCTAGCGGGCCCTCCTACAATGAGCAGTTCTTC.

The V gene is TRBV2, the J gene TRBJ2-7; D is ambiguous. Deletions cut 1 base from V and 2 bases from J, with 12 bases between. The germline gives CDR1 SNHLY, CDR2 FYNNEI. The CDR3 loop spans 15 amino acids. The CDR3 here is CASSEVNSVAYEQYF. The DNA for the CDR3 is TGTGCCAGCAGTGAAGTAAACAGCGTAGCCTACGAGCAGTACTTC.